What follows are 10 T cell receptor beta chains derived from one specimen sequenced in a study of blood T cell repertoires in COVID-19. Generated by immunoSEQ multiplex PCR, the TCRdb table keeps only in-frame clones and is missing some. In the table there are approximately 240,000 clones, 65% to 85% of which are singletons. The material sequenced was peripheral blood. The receptors derive from a woman in her forties with active or convalescent COVID-19.

The rearrangement links TRBV11-2 to TRBJ1-2; a weak D match, TRBD1 (6 bases). Germline V gene data show CDR1 as SGHAT and CDR2 as FQNNGV. The CDR3 consists of 13 residues. Deletions cut 4 bases from V and 3 bases from J, with 9 bases between. The CDR3 spells CASSWEGDYGYTF. The CDR3 DNA is TGTGCCAGCAGCTGGGAGGGGGACTATGGCTACACCTTC.

This rearrangement joins TRBV9 to TRBJ2-2; TRBD2 is a possible D gene (6 bases). The CDR3 totals 12 residues. V was clipped by 3 bases and J by 6 bases, with 6 bases between them. CDR1 SGDLS and CDR2 YYNGEE come from the germline V gene. Here the CDR3 DNA reads TGTGCCAGCAGCGGGAGGGCCGGGGAGCTGTTTTTT. It translates to CASSGRAGELFF.

The rearrangement joins TRBV6-5 to TRBJ1-1; TRBD1 matches at 8 bases. Germline CDR1 and CDR2: MNHEY and SVGAGI. This CDR3 is 15 amino acids long. V gave up 2 bases and J gave up 6 bases; unmatched junction bases: 8. The CDR3 coding sequence is TGTGCCAGCAGTTACGTGCCAGGGGGCGCAGCTGAAGCTTTCTTT. Amino acids: CASSYVPGGAAEAFF.

This rearrangement joins TRBV7-6 to TRBJ2-1; 7 bases agree with TRBD2. Germline CDR1 and CDR2: SGHVS and FNYEAQ. The CDR3 is 15 amino acids. Germline trimming cut 4 bases from V and 0 bases from J; bases unmatched to any gene: 3. Here the CDR3 DNA reads TGTGCCAGCAGCTACAGACTAGCCTCCTACAATGAGCAGTTCTTC. Protein sequence: CASSYRLASYNEQFF.

V and J are TRBV30 and TRBJ1-6, with D possibly TRBD1 on 5 matching bases. The germline V gene has CDR1 GTSNPN and CDR2 SVGIG (reference sequence). This CDR3 comprises 15 residues. The V end lost 0 bases, the J end lost 8 bases, and 14 bases lay between the germline ends. The CDR3 sequence is CAWSVPGPGDSPLHF. DNA of the CDR3: TGTGCCTGGAGTGTACCTGGGCCGGGGGATTCACCCCTCCACTTT.

The chain employs TRBV18 and TRBJ2-7; the match to TRBD2 covers 10 bases. Trimming at V came to 4 bases and at J to 0 bases, leaving 6 bases not matched to a gene. The CDR3 consists of 16 residues. CDR1 and CDR2 (germline): KGHSH, LQKENI. CDR3 nucleotides: TGTGCCAGCTCACGAAAACTAGCGGGGAACTCCTACGAGCAGTACGTC. Its translation is CASSRKLAGNSYEQYV.

The rearrangement links TRBV6-5 to TRBJ2-5, with a possible D match to TRBD1 (6 bases). Germline V lookup: CDR1 MNHEY, CDR2 SVGAGI. With 3 bases removed from V and 5 bases from J, the gap between germline ends came to 10 bases. There are 13 residues in the CDR3. CDR3 coding DNA: TGTGCCAGCAGTTATGTCAGGGGCGAGACCCAGTACTTC. It yields the protein CASSYVRGETQYF.

This clone has only one observation. The gene calls are TRBV28 and TRBJ2-7, with D perhaps TRBD2 (6 bases). Trimming removed 7 bases from V and 4 bases from J, with 14 bases in between. This CDR3 is 13 amino acids long. Germline CDR1 and CDR2: MDHEN and SYDVKM. The chain's CDR3 is CASIPGDKYEQYF. CDR3 in DNA: TGTGCCAGCATTCCGGGAGATAAGTACGAGCAGTACTTC. The whole variable domain, remainder taken from reference TRBV28 and TRBJ2-7, is DVKVTQSSRYLVKRTGEKVFLECVQDMDHENMFWYRQDPGLGLRLIYFSYDVKMKEKGDIPEGYSVSREKKERFSLILESASTNQTSMYLCASIPGDKYEQYFGPGTRLTVT.

This chain connects TRBV19 to TRBJ1-4, with a possible D match to TRBD1 (6 bases). The germline CDR1 and CDR2 sequences are LNHDA and SQIVND (reference sequence). This CDR3 spans 14 amino acids. CDR3 in amino acids: CAFTGGRRNEKLFF. CDR3 DNA: TGTGCATTTACCGGGGGGCGAAGGAATGAAAAACTGTTTTTT.

The J gene is TRBJ2-1, the V gene TRBV19, with D tentatively TRBD2 (5 bases). The germline V gene encodes CDR1 LNHDA and CDR2 SQIVND (reference sequence). Deletions cut 5 bases from V and 2 bases from J, with 10 bases between. The CDR3 is 14 amino acids. This CDR3 reads CASSSERAYNEQFF. The CDR3 coding sequence is TGTGCCAGTAGTTCCGAGAGGGCCTACAATGAGCAGTTCTTC.